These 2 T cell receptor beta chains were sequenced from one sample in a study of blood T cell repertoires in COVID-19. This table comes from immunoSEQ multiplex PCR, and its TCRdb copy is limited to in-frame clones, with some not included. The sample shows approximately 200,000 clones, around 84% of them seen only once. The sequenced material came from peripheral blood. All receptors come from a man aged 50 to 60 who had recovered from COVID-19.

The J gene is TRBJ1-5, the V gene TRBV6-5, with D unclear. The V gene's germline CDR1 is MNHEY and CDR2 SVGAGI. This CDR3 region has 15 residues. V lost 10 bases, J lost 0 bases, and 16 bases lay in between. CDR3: CATTLLDSSNQPQHF. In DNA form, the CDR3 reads TGTGCCACCACTTTATTGGACTCTAGCAATCAGCCCCAGCATTTT.

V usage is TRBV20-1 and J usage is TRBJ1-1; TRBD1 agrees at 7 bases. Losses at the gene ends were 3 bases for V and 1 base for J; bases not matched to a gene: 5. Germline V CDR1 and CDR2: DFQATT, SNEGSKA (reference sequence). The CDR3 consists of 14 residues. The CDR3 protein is CSASWSGGNTEAFF. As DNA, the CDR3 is TGCAGTGCTAGTTGGTCAGGGGGGAACACTGAAGCTTTCTTT.